This record covers a single T cell receptor beta chain. The target antigen is unknown. The sample originates from a study of T cell responses to AZD1222 COVID-19 vaccine. Study findings and constraints: The span of vaccine-associated CD4 TCRs extended across spike, with dominance at 160-218 and 743-854. Spike-specific TCR breadth and depth grew following two AZD1222 doses. The study sampled repertoires only after the peak T cell response.

Produced via immunoSEQ multiplex PCR; TCRdb's table is partial and in-frame only. Found here are some 74,000 clones, 70% to 90% of them singletons; the top ten hold 1% to 1.5%. The sequences come from peripheral blood, collected 28 days after the second AZD1222 dose. The TCR comes from an adult who received the AZD1222 COVID-19 vaccine.

The CDR3 bases are TGTGCCAGCACCGCTTTGGCCAAAAACATTCAGTACTTC. It translates to CASTALAKNIQYF. This chain connects TRBV2 to TRBJ2-4; no clear D. The CDR3 is made up of 13 amino acids. The germline V gene encodes CDR1 SNHLY and CDR2 FYNNEI. V dropped 7 bases and J dropped 1 base, with 8 bases sitting between them.